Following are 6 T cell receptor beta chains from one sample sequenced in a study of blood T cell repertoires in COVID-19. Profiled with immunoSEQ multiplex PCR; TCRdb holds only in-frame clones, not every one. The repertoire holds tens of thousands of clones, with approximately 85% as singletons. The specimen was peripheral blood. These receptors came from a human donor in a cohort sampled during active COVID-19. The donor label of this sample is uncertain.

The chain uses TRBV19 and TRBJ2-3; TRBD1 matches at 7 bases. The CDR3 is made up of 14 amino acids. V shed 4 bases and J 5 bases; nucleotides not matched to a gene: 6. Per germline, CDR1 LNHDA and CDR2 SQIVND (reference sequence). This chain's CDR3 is CASSTGGRVDTQYF. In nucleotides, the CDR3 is TGTGCCAGTAGTACAGGGGGACGGGTAGATACGCAGTATTTT.

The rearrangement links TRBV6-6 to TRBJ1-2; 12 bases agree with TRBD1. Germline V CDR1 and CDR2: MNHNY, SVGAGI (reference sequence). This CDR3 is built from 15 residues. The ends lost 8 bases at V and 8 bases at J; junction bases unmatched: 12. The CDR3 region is CASVGTGGAENGYTF. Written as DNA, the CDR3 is TGTGCCAGCGTTGGGACAGGGGGCGCAGAGAACGGCTACACCTTC.

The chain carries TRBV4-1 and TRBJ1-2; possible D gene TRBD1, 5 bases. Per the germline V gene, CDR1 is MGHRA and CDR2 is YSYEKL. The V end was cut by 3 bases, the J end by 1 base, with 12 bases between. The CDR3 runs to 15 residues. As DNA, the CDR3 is TGCGCCAGCAGCCAGACCCCCGACAGTAACTATGGCTACACCTTC. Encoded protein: CASSQTPDSNYGYTF.

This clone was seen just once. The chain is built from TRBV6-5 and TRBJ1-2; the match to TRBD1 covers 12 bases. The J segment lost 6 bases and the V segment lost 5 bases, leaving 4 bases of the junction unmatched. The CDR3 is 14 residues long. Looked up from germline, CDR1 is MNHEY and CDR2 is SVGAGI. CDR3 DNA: TGTGCCAGCAGTAGGGACAGGGGGCGGGATGGCTACACCTTC. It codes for CASSRDRGRDGYTF.

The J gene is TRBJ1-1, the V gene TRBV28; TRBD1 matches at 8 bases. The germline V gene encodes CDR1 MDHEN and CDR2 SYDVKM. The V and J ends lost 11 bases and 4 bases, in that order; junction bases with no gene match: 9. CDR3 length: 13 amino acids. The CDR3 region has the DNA TGTGCCCTACAGGGGGACGGGAGCACTGAAGCTTTCTTT. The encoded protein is CALQGDGSTEAFF.

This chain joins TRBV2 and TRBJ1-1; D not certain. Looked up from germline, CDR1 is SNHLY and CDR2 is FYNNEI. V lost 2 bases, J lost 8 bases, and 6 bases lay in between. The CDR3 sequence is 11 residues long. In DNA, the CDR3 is TGTGCCAGCAGTGAACCTTCGGAAGCTTTCTTT. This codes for CASSEPSEAFF.